Listed below are T cell receptor beta chains from one sample, sequenced in a study of blood T cell repertoires in COVID-19. The repertoire was sequenced with immunoSEQ multiplex PCR; TCRdb's copy has only in-frame clones and lacks some. The sample holds approximately 170,000 clones, about four fifths seen once. Sequenced input: peripheral blood. These receptor sequences come from a woman of 80 years or more with active or convalescent COVID-19. Each CDR3 is given with its conserved first and last residue. Each record gives: J gene, V gene, D gene, clone size, CDR3 protein, CDR3 DNA. A D gene is named only where the DNA matches it firmly. A row's size may be missing; if present it is once, few, many or a size class.

j_call: TRBJ1-4
v_call: TRBV5-1
d_call: -
clone_size: -
cdr3_aa: CASSPGVGTANEKLFF
cdr3_nt: TGCGCCAGCAGCCCTGGGGTAGGGACTGCAAATGAAAAACTGTTTTTT

j_call: TRBJ1-1
v_call: TRBV15
d_call: -
clone_size: -
cdr3_aa: CATSRGQYMNTEAFF
cdr3_nt: TGTGCCACCAGCAGAGGACAGTACATGAACACTGAAGCTTTCTTT

j_call: TRBJ1-2
v_call: TRBV10-2
d_call: -
clone_size: -
cdr3_aa: CASSEAGGYGYTF
cdr3_nt: TGCGCCAGCAGTGAGGCCGGAGGCTATGGCTACACCTTC

j_call: TRBJ2-7
v_call: TRBV3-1/TRBV3-2
d_call: TRBD2
clone_size: -
cdr3_aa: CASSQAPRTSRYYEQYF
cdr3_nt: TGTGCCAGCAGCCAAGCGCCCAGGACTAGCAGATACTACGAGCAGTACTTC

j_call: TRBJ2-7
v_call: TRBV5-1
d_call: -
clone_size: -
cdr3_aa: CASSLSIDGEQYF
cdr3_nt: TGCGCCAGCAGCTTGTCCATAGATGGCGAGCAGTACTTC

j_call: TRBJ2-1
v_call: TRBV9
d_call: TRBD1
clone_size: -
cdr3_aa: CASSTEAGQGARGLNYEQFF
cdr3_nt: TGTGCCAGCAGCACCGAAGCCGGACAGGGGGCTCGAGGGTTGAACTATGAGCAGTTCTTC

j_call: TRBJ1-5
v_call: TRBV28
d_call: -
clone_size: few
cdr3_aa: CATGGNQPQHF
cdr3_nt: TGTGCCACCGGCGGAAATCAGCCCCAGCATTTT

j_call: TRBJ1-5
v_call: TRBV19
d_call: TRBD1
clone_size: few
cdr3_aa: CASSEGTVYSNQPQHF
cdr3_nt: TGTGCCAGTAGCGAAGGGACAGTCTATAGCAATCAGCCCCAGCATTTT

j_call: TRBJ2-1
v_call: TRBV9
d_call: TRBD2
clone_size: -
cdr3_aa: CASSASGAGGPGEQFF
cdr3_nt: TGTGCCAGCAGCGCCTCAGGGGCGGGAGGGCCTGGAGAGCAGTTCTTC

j_call: TRBJ1-1
v_call: TRBV18
d_call: -
clone_size: -
cdr3_aa: CASSPDRYAGETEAFF
cdr3_nt: TGTGCCAGCTCACCAGACAGGTACGCAGGGGAAACTGAAGCTTTCTTT

j_call: TRBJ1-2
v_call: TRBV2
d_call: -
clone_size: few
cdr3_aa: CASSDRTNYGYTF
cdr3_nt: TGTGCCAGCAGTGACAGGACTAACTATGGCTACACCTTC

j_call: TRBJ1-1
v_call: TRBV7-9
d_call: TRBD1
clone_size: -
cdr3_aa: CASSPGQANTEAFF
cdr3_nt: TGTGCCAGCAGCCCCGGACAGGCTAACACTGAAGCTTTCTTT

j_call: TRBJ1-2
v_call: TRBV7-3
d_call: -
clone_size: -
cdr3_aa: CASSEQGRYGYTF
cdr3_nt: TGTGCCAGCAGCGAACAGGGTCGCTATGGCTACACCTTC

j_call: TRBJ2-6
v_call: TRBV6-6
d_call: -
clone_size: once
cdr3_aa: CASSKQGAGANVLTF
cdr3_nt: TGTGCCAGCAGTAAACAGGGTGCTGGGGCCAACGTCCTGACTTTC

j_call: TRBJ2-5
v_call: TRBV5-4
d_call: -
clone_size: -
cdr3_aa: CASSTSLRRDQETQYF
cdr3_nt: TGTGCCAGCAGCACGAGCCTTCGGCGGGACCAAGAGACCCAGTACTTC

j_call: TRBJ1-1
v_call: TRBV18
d_call: -
clone_size: -
cdr3_aa: CASSEHGGTEAFF
cdr3_nt: TGTGCCAGCTCCGAACACGGGGGCACTGAAGCTTTCTTT

j_call: TRBJ2-7
v_call: TRBV19
d_call: TRBD2
clone_size: -
cdr3_aa: CASSMVAGGYEQYF
cdr3_nt: TGTGCCAGTAGTATGGTAGCGGGAGGTTACGAGCAGTACTTC

j_call: TRBJ1-5
v_call: TRBV24-1
d_call: -
clone_size: -
cdr3_aa: CATSFSLGGNQPQHF
cdr3_nt: TGTGCCACCAGCTTTAGCTTGGGGGGTAATCAGCCCCAGCATTTT

j_call: TRBJ1-1
v_call: TRBV12-3/TRBV12-4
d_call: -
clone_size: -
cdr3_aa: CASSFGGGTEAFF
cdr3_nt: TGTGCCAGCAGTTTTGGGGGCGGCACTGAAGCTTTCTTT

j_call: TRBJ1-4
v_call: TRBV28
d_call: -
clone_size: -
cdr3_aa: CASRTLQLGAEKLFF
cdr3_nt: TGTGCCAGCAGAACCCTACAGCTGGGGGCTGAAAAACTGTTTTTT

j_call: TRBJ2-1
v_call: TRBV14
d_call: -
clone_size: medium-sized
cdr3_aa: CASSQVNEQFF
cdr3_nt: TGTGCCAGCAGCCAAGTAAATGAGCAGTTCTTC

j_call: TRBJ2-7
v_call: TRBV6-6
d_call: TRBD2
clone_size: -
cdr3_aa: CASSRRRFREATYEQYF
cdr3_nt: TGTGCCAGCAGCCGAAGGAGATTTCGGGAGGCGACCTACGAGCAGTACTTC

j_call: TRBJ1-1
v_call: TRBV6-5
d_call: TRBD1
clone_size: -
cdr3_aa: CASSFHRGRGTEAFF
cdr3_nt: TGTGCCAGCAGTTTTCACAGGGGGCGGGGAACTGAAGCTTTCTTT

j_call: TRBJ2-7
v_call: TRBV2
d_call: -
clone_size: -
cdr3_aa: CASSGSGYEQYF
cdr3_nt: TGTGCCAGCAGCGGGTCGGGATACGAGCAGTACTTC

j_call: TRBJ1-5
v_call: TRBV2
d_call: -
clone_size: -
cdr3_aa: CATQGGLNQPQHF
cdr3_nt: TGTGCCACCCAGGGCGGCCTCAATCAGCCCCAGCATTTT